The T cell receptor beta chain described here comes from a study of CD8 T cells in ankylosing spondylitis. General study findings and limits: Significantly higher representation of disease-linked clones was reported for matched ankylosing spondylitis synovial fluid.

TCRdb recomputed calls from the 5' RACE reads with MiXCR, one row per CDR3 protein. This sample has approximately 250,000 distinct CDR3 sequences, with approximately 24% found just once. On this clonotype: The antigen is unknown.

The sequenced sample consisted of blood, either unsorted or a sorted T cell fraction (not recorded which). This TCR was sampled from a male donor with ankylosing spondylitis or in good health (not recorded which).

CDR3 sequence (DNA): TGTGCCAGCACCGAACCACCAGTGAACTCTGGAAACACCATATATTTT. Translated: CASTEPPVNSGNTIYF. This rearrangement joins TRBV6-1 to TRBJ1-3, with D uncertain. In germline, CDR1 is MNHNS, CDR2 SASEGT. V was pared by 7 bases and J by 0 bases, with 16 bases between. This CDR3 region has 16 residues.